Below, 17 T cell receptor beta chains from the same sample are listed, as sequenced in a study of T cell repertoires in cytomegalovirus infection. TCRdb analysed the reads with MiXCR anew, one entry per CDR3 protein. Of 700,000 to 900,000 distinct CDR3 sequences listed, under 35% are singletons. For these receptors, no antigen is known. The source was cultured CD8+ T cells from PBMCs, collected from culture after CMV antigen stimulation. These receptors came from a human donor in good health (CMV status not recorded). Some clones in this sample may be carry-over from other donors' samples.

This clonotype was found a few times. The V call is TRBV2, the J call TRBJ1-1; 7 bases are a match to TRBD1. Trimming at V came to 6 bases and at J to 5 bases, leaving 12 bases not matched to a gene. The germline V gene encodes CDR1 SNHLY and CDR2 FYNNEI. CDR3 size: 15 residues. Written as DNA, the CDR3 is TGTGCCAGCAGGGGCTCGGGCAGGGGGAGGACTGAAGCTTTCTTT. Its translation: CASRGSGRGRTEAFF.

The chain carries TRBV6-1 and TRBJ1-2; no clear D gene. V lost 2 bases and J 8 bases, leaving 21 bases between the germline ends. Per the germline V gene, CDR1 is MNHNS and CDR2 is SASEGT. This CDR3 is 16 amino acids long. CDR3 in amino acids: CASSERALASLGGYTF. DNA of the CDR3: TGTGCCAGCAGTGAAAGAGCGTTGGCATCCCTGGGCGGCTACACCTTC.

The table lists this clonotype with many counts. This rearrangement joins TRBV12-3 or TRBV12-4 to TRBJ1-2; tentative D call: TRBD1 (5 bases). V lost 3 bases and J 0 bases, leaving 8 bases between the germline ends. The CDR3 sequence is 14 residues long. The chain's CDR3 is CASSLGVTNYGYTF. The DNA of the CDR3 is TGTGCCAGCAGTTTGGGGGTTACTAACTATGGCTACACCTTC.

This clonotype has only a few counts. The V call is TRBV7-2, the J call TRBJ2-7; 11 nucleotides align to TRBD2. CDR3 length: 15 residues. Trimming removed 3 bases from V and 5 bases from J; junction bases left unmatched: 6. Germline V lookup: CDR1 SGHTA, CDR2 FQGNSA. This chain's CDR3 is CASSFLAGGDNEQYF. The CDR3 DNA follows: TGTGCCAGCAGCTTTCTAGCGGGGGGTGACAACGAGCAGTACTTC.

The V call is TRBV13, the J call TRBJ1-4; D remains unclear. The CDR3 is 14 residues long. V dropped 0 bases and J dropped 6 bases, with 8 bases sitting between them. Germline V CDR1 and CDR2: PRHDT, FYEKMQ (reference sequence). In DNA form, the CDR3 reads TGTGCCAGCAGCTTAGGCCGAGGTTATGAAAAACTGTTTTTT. As protein: CASSLGRGYEKLFF.

The V gene is TRBV19, the J gene TRBJ1-1; a weak D match, TRBD1 (5 bases). Trimming stripped 1 base from V and 1 base from J, with 13 bases between. Germline V lookup: CDR1 LNHDA, CDR2 SQIVND (reference sequence). The CDR3 is 16 amino acids. CDR3 loop: CASSIAPTVTNTEAFF. Written as DNA, the CDR3 is TGTGCCAGTAGTATAGCCCCGACAGTGACGAACACTGAAGCTTTCTTT.

This clonotype has just a few counts. Here the CDR3 reads CATSPVYNEQFF. CDR3 nucleotide sequence: TGTGCCACGTCTCCTGTCTACAATGAGCAGTTCTTC. This chain links TRBV6-1 with TRBJ2-1; D gene uncertain. The V and J ends lost 10 bases and 3 bases respectively, with 10 bases between them. The CDR3 has 12 residues. Germline CDR1 reads MNHNS; CDR2 reads SASEGT.

The chain joins TRBV18 to TRBJ2-7, with D perhaps TRBD1 (6 bases). The CDR3 is 13 residues long. CDR1 is KGHSH and CDR2 is LQKENI in the germline V gene. V was cut by 3 bases and J by 7 bases, with 13 bases left in between. The CDR3 sequence is CASSPAGTREQYV. As DNA, the CDR3 is TGTGCCAGCTCACCCGCCGGGACAAGGGAGCAGTACGTC.

The chain carries TRBV20-1 and TRBJ1-4; D possibly corresponds to TRBD1 (5 bases). CDR1 DFQATT and CDR2 SNEGSKA come from the germline V gene (reference sequence). Trimming took off 0 bases at V and 6 bases at J, with 11 bases between the two ends. This CDR3 is built from 14 residues. Here the CDR3 DNA reads TGCAGTGCTAGAGATCCCAGGGAGGATGAAAAACTGTTTTTT. It encodes CSARDPREDEKLFF.

The chain has TRBV4-1 and TRBJ2-1; no clear D. Per the germline V gene, CDR1 is MGHRA and CDR2 is YSYEKL. Trimming removed 1 base at V and 8 bases at J, with 6 bases between. This CDR3 comprises 12 residues. CDR3 sequence (DNA): TGCGCCAGCAGCCAAGCTGTCGATGAGCAGTTCTTC. This sequence encodes CASSQAVDEQFF.

The J gene is TRBJ1-1, the V gene TRBV2; D gene unclear. There are 13 residues in the CDR3. Germline assignment: CDR1 SNHLY and CDR2 FYNNEI. Trimming left V 6 bases short and J 4 bases short, with 12 bases between. This CDR3 reads CASRLSMGTEAFF. The CDR3, as DNA: TGTGCCAGCAGGCTTTCCATGGGCACTGAAGCTTTCTTT.

CDR3 bases: TGTGCCACCTCAAGCCAGGGTGGATTAGATACGCAGTATTTT. Translating it yields CATSSQGGLDTQYF. V and J are TRBV12-3 or TRBV12-4 and TRBJ2-3, with a tentative D call TRBD1 (5 bases). V gave up 10 bases and J gave up 5 bases, with 19 bases separating them. CDR3 length: 14 amino acids.

The chain uses TRBV29-1 and TRBJ2-1, with D tentatively TRBD1 (5 bases). V lost 3 bases and J lost 7, with 16 bases in between. Germline V CDR1 and CDR2: SQVTM, ANQGSEA. The CDR3 length is 14 residues. CDR3 in amino acids: CSVEGRAPGNEQFF. CDR3 DNA sequence: TGCAGCGTTGAGGGCAGGGCCCCGGGTAATGAGCAGTTCTTC.

This clonotype was observed at least ten times. V gene TRBV27 combines with J gene TRBJ1-5; TRBD1 agrees at 7 bases. From germline, CDR1 is MNHEY and CDR2 SMNVEV (reference sequence). The CDR3 contains 14 residues. V shed 6 bases, J shed 0 bases, and the junction held 2 bases outside the gene matches. Here the CDR3 DNA reads TGTGCCAGCAGCAGGGGGTATAGCAATCAGCCCCAGCATTTT. As protein: CASSRGYSNQPQHF.

This chain connects TRBV20-1 to TRBJ1-5; D is perhaps TRBD1 (6 bases). Trimming removed 5 bases at V and 5 bases at J, with 19 bases between. There are 15 residues in the CDR3. Germline-derived CDR1 and CDR2 are DFQATT and SNEGSKA (reference sequence). The CDR3 is CSAYDGQTRHQPQHF. DNA for the CDR3: TGCAGTGCTTACGACGGACAGACGCGTCATCAGCCCCAGCATTTT.

The sample holds one count of this clonotype. In nucleotides, the CDR3 is TGTGCCAGCAGCTGGGAAGAGGACAGGGACAAGACCCAGTACTTC. This encodes CASSWEEDRDKTQYF. The chain links TRBV7-1 to TRBJ2-5, with 8 positions matching TRBD1. TRBV7-1 falls under the ORF class, with uncertain function. The CDR3 runs to 15 residues. Trimming removed 4 bases from V and 6 bases from J; junction bases left unmatched: 10.

This clonotype was detected a few times. The chain employs TRBV20-1 and TRBJ2-7; D unclear. Germline CDR1 and CDR2: DFQATT and SNEGSKA (reference sequence). The V end was cut by 0 bases, the J end by 2 bases, with 14 bases between. The CDR3 length is 15 residues. CDR3 in DNA: TGCAGTGCTAGAGATCAGGCAGCCTTTGCCTACGAGCAGTACTTC. It codes for CSARDQAAFAYEQYF.